A selection of T cell receptor beta chains follows, all from one sample in a study of blood T cell repertoires in COVID-19. The data were produced by immunoSEQ multiplex PCR, yet TCRdb's version contains in-frame clones alone and is incomplete. The data show about 72,000 clones, roughly 80% seen once. The specimen was peripheral blood. These receptors were obtained from a human donor in a cohort sampled during active COVID-19. CDR3s include the opening cysteine and the closing phenylalanine or tryptophan. Each record gives: V gene, D gene, clone size, J gene, CDR3 protein, CDR3 DNA. A D gene is named only where the DNA matches it firmly. Size values are once, few and many counts, or a class for expanded clones, and some rows have none.

v_gene: TRBV27; d_gene: .; abundance: .; j_gene: TRBJ1-2; CDR3aa: CASSSRQHLGYTF; CDR3nt: TGTGCCAGCAGCTCCCGACAGCATCTTGGCTACACCTTC
v_gene: TRBV4-1; d_gene: .; abundance: .; j_gene: TRBJ2-7; CDR3aa: CASSQGQAYEQYF; CDR3nt: TGCGCCAGCAGCCAGGGGCAAGCCTACGAGCAGTACTTC
v_gene: TRBV21-1; d_gene: .; abundance: once; j_gene: TRBJ1-5; CDR3aa: CASSKLGTGGDSNQPQHF; CDR3nt: TGTGCCAGCAGCAAACTAGGGACAGGGGGAGATAGCAATCAGCCCCAGCATTTT
v_gene: TRBV7-6; d_gene: .; abundance: few; j_gene: TRBJ1-1; CDR3aa: CASSWREGPNTEAFF; CDR3nt: TGTGCCAGCAGCTGGCGGGAGGGACCGAACACTGAAGCTTTCTTT
v_gene: TRBV7-9; d_gene: .; abundance: .; j_gene: TRBJ1-6; CDR3aa: CASSLGANSPLHF; CDR3nt: TGTGCCAGCAGCTTAGGGGCAAATTCACCCCTCCACTTT
v_gene: TRBV3-1/TRBV3-2; d_gene: .; abundance: .; j_gene: TRBJ2-7; CDR3aa: CASNIRGYEQYF; CDR3nt: TGTGCCAGCAACATCAGGGGCTACGAGCAGTACTTC
v_gene: TRBV3-1/TRBV3-2; d_gene: .; abundance: .; j_gene: TRBJ1-5; CDR3aa: CASSIRGGSQPQHF; CDR3nt: TGTGCCAGCAGCATTAGGGGGGGGAGCCAGCCCCAGCATTTT
v_gene: TRBV11-1; d_gene: TRBD2; abundance: .; j_gene: TRBJ2-5; CDR3aa: CASSLRVSGGQETQYF; CDR3nt: TGTGCCAGCAGCTTACGTGTTAGCGGGGGGCAAGAGACCCAGTACTTC
v_gene: TRBV6-5; d_gene: .; abundance: .; j_gene: TRBJ1-4; CDR3aa: CASSMRKRDEKLFF; CDR3nt: TGTGCCAGCAGTATGAGGAAGCGTGACGAAAAACTGTTTTTT
v_gene: TRBV10-3; d_gene: .; abundance: .; j_gene: TRBJ2-7; CDR3aa: CAISGGRGAPYEQYF; CDR3nt: TGTGCCATCAGTGGAGGGAGGGGGGCCCCCTACGAGCAGTACTTC
v_gene: TRBV14; d_gene: TRBD2; abundance: .; j_gene: TRBJ2-5; CDR3aa: CASSQGVSGGVPFGETQYF; CDR3nt: TGTGCCAGCAGCCAAGGAGTAAGCGGGGGAGTTCCTTTCGGGGAGACCCAGTACTTC
v_gene: TRBV7-8; d_gene: TRBD2; abundance: once; j_gene: TRBJ2-2; CDR3aa: CASSWPSGGNTGELFF; CDR3nt: TGTGCCAGCAGTTGGCCAAGCGGGGGGAACACCGGGGAGCTGTTTTTT
v_gene: TRBV27; d_gene: .; abundance: .; j_gene: TRBJ1-2; CDR3aa: CASSFGSRVDGYTF; CDR3nt: TGTGCCAGCAGTTTCGGCTCCAGGGTAGATGGCTACACCTTC
v_gene: TRBV9; d_gene: .; abundance: .; j_gene: TRBJ1-3; CDR3aa: CASSVGQPGAPFGATIYF; CDR3nt: TGTGCCAGCAGCGTAGGACAGCCGGGAGCACCCTTTGGGGCCACCATATATTTT
v_gene: TRBV28; d_gene: TRBD1; abundance: .; j_gene: TRBJ2-7; CDR3aa: CASLGTAQRVYEQYF; CDR3nt: TGTGCCAGCCTCGGGACAGCCCAACGGGTGTACGAGCAGTACTTC
v_gene: TRBV5-1; d_gene: TRBD1; abundance: .; j_gene: TRBJ1-1; CDR3aa: CASRDSVGTEAFF; CDR3nt: TGCGCCAGTCGGGACAGCGTCGGGACTGAAGCTTTCTTT
v_gene: TRBV4-1; d_gene: TRBD2; abundance: .; j_gene: TRBJ2-2; CDR3aa: CASSLFSGTNTGELFF; CDR3nt: TGCGCCAGCAGCCTCTTTAGCGGGACGAACACCGGGGAGCTGTTTTTT
v_gene: TRBV6-2/TRBV6-3; d_gene: TRBD1; abundance: .; j_gene: TRBJ1-2; CDR3aa: CASSYFGTGYGYTF; CDR3nt: TGTGCCAGCAGTTACTTCGGGACAGGCTATGGCTACACCTTC
v_gene: TRBV4-3; d_gene: .; abundance: .; j_gene: TRBJ1-1; CDR3aa: CASSQDLGGLLNTEAFF; CDR3nt: TGCGCCAGCAGCCAAGATTTAGGAGGGCTCCTCAACACTGAAGCTTTCTTT
v_gene: TRBV18; d_gene: TRBD1; abundance: .; j_gene: TRBJ2-7; CDR3aa: CASSSRTGGLSSYEQYF; CDR3nt: TGTGCCAGCTCATCGCGGACAGGGGGCCTCTCCTCCTACGAGCAGTACTTC
v_gene: TRBV23-1; d_gene: TRBD1; abundance: .; j_gene: TRBJ2-6; CDR3aa: CASRPPDRGQKQMSSGANVLTF; CDR3nt: TGCGCCAGCAGACCCCCGGACAGGGGGCAAAAACAGATGAGCTCTGGGGCCAACGTCCTGACTTTC
v_gene: TRBV18; d_gene: TRBD1; abundance: .; j_gene: TRBJ2-7; CDR3aa: CASSLGQGNHEQYF; CDR3nt: TGTGCCAGCTCACTGGGACAGGGTAACCACGAGCAGTACTTC
v_gene: TRBV7-2; d_gene: TRBD1; abundance: .; j_gene: TRBJ1-3; CDR3aa: CASSLQGARSGNTIYF; CDR3nt: TGTGCCAGCAGCTTACAGGGGGCGCGGTCTGGAAACACCATATATTTT
v_gene: TRBV6-5; d_gene: .; abundance: .; j_gene: TRBJ1-1; CDR3aa: CASNRKGAGNTEAFF; CDR3nt: TGTGCCAGCAATCGGAAAGGGGCAGGGAACACTGAAGCTTTCTTT
v_gene: TRBV15; d_gene: TRBD2; abundance: .; j_gene: TRBJ2-7; CDR3aa: CATSTNSGGGEQYF; CDR3nt: TGTGCCACCAGCACAAATAGCGGGGGGGGTGAGCAGTACTTC
v_gene: TRBV11-3; d_gene: TRBD2; abundance: .; j_gene: TRBJ2-3; CDR3aa: CASSLRAGGYTDTQYF; CDR3nt: TGTGCCAGCAGCTTACGGGCGGGGGGGTACACAGATACGCAGTATTTT
v_gene: TRBV6-2/TRBV6-3; d_gene: TRBD1; abundance: .; j_gene: TRBJ1-5; CDR3aa: CASSYEAGGPQPQHF; CDR3nt: TGTGCCAGCAGTTACGAGGCAGGGGGGCCTCAGCCCCAGCATTTT
v_gene: TRBV2; d_gene: .; abundance: .; j_gene: TRBJ1-2; CDR3aa: CASSVEGQGYTF; CDR3nt: TGTGCCAGCAGTGTAGAGGGCCAGGGCTACACCTTC
v_gene: TRBV19; d_gene: .; abundance: .; j_gene: TRBJ2-5; CDR3aa: CASSPALRETQYF; CDR3nt: TGTGCCAGTAGTCCCGCCTTGAGGGAGACCCAGTACTTC
v_gene: TRBV6-5; d_gene: .; abundance: .; j_gene: TRBJ1-6; CDR3aa: CASSTRVGRGSPLHF; CDR3nt: TGTGCCAGCAGTACCCGGGTCGGTCGGGGTTCACCCCTCCACTTT
v_gene: TRBV6-9; d_gene: .; abundance: .; j_gene: TRBJ1-2; CDR3aa: CASSASTEDGFYGYTF; CDR3nt: TGTGCCAGCAGTGCATCGACGGAGGATGGATTCTATGGCTACACCTTC
v_gene: TRBV6-2/TRBV6-3; d_gene: .; abundance: once; j_gene: TRBJ2-7; CDR3aa: CASSYGLSLLMAYEQYF; CDR3nt: TGTGCCAGCAGTTACGGACTTTCCCTTCTTATGGCCTACGAGCAGTACTTC
v_gene: TRBV5-1; d_gene: .; abundance: .; j_gene: TRBJ2-7; CDR3aa: CASSLRGSNEQYF; CDR3nt: TGCGCCAGCAGCTTGAGGGGATCTAACGAGCAGTACTTC
v_gene: TRBV18; d_gene: TRBD1; abundance: .; j_gene: TRBJ1-4; CDR3aa: CASSPGQGGLNEKLFF; CDR3nt: TGTGCCAGCTCACCAGGACAGGGGGGGTTGAATGAAAAACTGTTTTTT
v_gene: TRBV5-8; d_gene: .; abundance: once; j_gene: TRBJ2-3; CDR3aa: CASSFGLATDTQYF; CDR3nt: TGTGCCAGCAGCTTTGGTCTAGCGACAGATACGCAGTATTTT
v_gene: TRBV19; d_gene: TRBD1; abundance: .; j_gene: TRBJ2-1; CDR3aa: CASRVQGAQGEQFF; CDR3nt: TGTGCCAGTAGAGTACAGGGGGCCCAAGGTGAGCAGTTCTTC
v_gene: TRBV19; d_gene: .; abundance: .; j_gene: TRBJ2-7; CDR3aa: CASRSYSPPSEEQYF; CDR3nt: TGTGCCAGTAGGTCCTACAGCCCCCCTAGCGAGGAGCAGTACTTC
v_gene: TRBV5-1; d_gene: TRBD1; abundance: .; j_gene: TRBJ2-7; CDR3aa: CASSLEARDRGDEQYF; CDR3nt: TGCGCCAGCAGCTTGGAGGCGAGGGACAGGGGGGATGAGCAGTACTTC
v_gene: TRBV5-1; d_gene: .; abundance: few; j_gene: TRBJ1-3; CDR3aa: CASRQAGSLGNTIYF; CDR3nt: TGCGCCAGCAGACAAGCGGGGTCCCTCGGGAACACCATATATTTT
v_gene: TRBV24-1; d_gene: .; abundance: .; j_gene: TRBJ2-7; CDR3aa: CATSGGVDAYEQYF; CDR3nt: TGTGCCACCAGTGGCGGCGTAGATGCCTACGAGCAGTACTTC
v_gene: TRBV4-1; d_gene: .; abundance: .; j_gene: TRBJ1-3; CDR3aa: CASSQEQASGNTIYF; CDR3nt: TGCGCCAGCAGCCAAGAACAGGCCTCCGGAAACACCATATATTTT
v_gene: TRBV19; d_gene: TRBD1; abundance: once; j_gene: TRBJ1-2; CDR3aa: CASTSGTGVGYGYTF; CDR3nt: TGTGCCAGTACCTCCGGGACAGGGGTTGGCTATGGCTACACCTTC
v_gene: TRBV30; d_gene: TRBD1; abundance: .; j_gene: TRBJ1-2; CDR3aa: CAWSLQEGARGYTF; CDR3nt: TGTGCCTGGAGTCTCCAAGAGGGGGCAAGAGGCTACACCTTC
v_gene: TRBV6-6; d_gene: TRBD2; abundance: few; j_gene: TRBJ2-7; CDR3aa: CASSASGVYEQYF; CDR3nt: TGTGCCAGCAGCGCTAGCGGGGTCTACGAGCAGTACTTC
v_gene: TRBV2; d_gene: TRBD1; abundance: .; j_gene: TRBJ1-5; CDR3aa: CASSRVGQDQPQHF; CDR3nt: TGTGCCAGCTCGAGGGTCGGACAGGACCAGCCCCAGCATTTT
v_gene: TRBV11-2; d_gene: .; abundance: .; j_gene: TRBJ1-3; CDR3aa: CASSSKGGGSGNTIYF; CDR3nt: TGTGCCAGCAGCTCCAAAGGCGGGGGCTCTGGAAACACCATATATTTT
v_gene: TRBV2; d_gene: .; abundance: .; j_gene: TRBJ2-2; CDR3aa: CASRRSIPNGELFF; CDR3nt: TGTGCCAGCAGACGGAGCATACCCAACGGGGAGCTGTTTTTT